The clone carrying this T cell receptor (beta chain) was detected once. This table comes from immunoSEQ multiplex PCR, and its TCRdb copy is limited to in-frame clones, with some not included. The table lists approximately 1,000,000 clones, around 82% of them singletons. This sample is part of a study of shared clonotypes between healthy human individuals. The V end was cut by 4 bases, the J end by 1 base, with 10 bases between. The CDR3 contains 14 residues. Germline V gene data show CDR1 as MNHEY and CDR2 as SMNVEV (reference sequence). Sequenced input: memory CD4+ T cells from PBMCs. Subset given: CD45RA-negative fraction. The chain is built from TRBV27 and TRBJ1-1, with unresolved D. The clonotype was recovered from a man between 18 and 35 years old in good health. Some clones in this sample may be carry-over from other donors' samples. In DNA, the CDR3 is TGTGCCAGCAGTTCCCGACGGGCGAACACTGAAGCTTTCTTT. Translated: CASSSRRANTEAFF.